The sequence of this T cell receptor beta chain was determined in a study of blood T cell repertoires in COVID-19. Using immunoSEQ multiplex PCR, the repertoire was profiled, and TCRdb retains in-frame clones only, with some absent. The sample records around 80,000 clones, around 82% being singletons. Only one count was recorded for this clone. CDR3 length: 13 residues. Germline CDR1 is MNHEY and CDR2 is SVGAGI. V lost 7 bases and J 7 bases, leaving 16 bases between the germline ends. Sequenced: peripheral blood. The J gene is TRBJ1-2, the V gene TRBV6-5; D is ambiguous. The receptor was derived from a man in his sixties with acute or convalescent COVID-19. Here the CDR3 reads CASNNAGQGGYTF. CDR3 DNA: TGTGCCAGCAATAATGCGGGCCAAGGTGGCTACACCTTC.